Listed below are T cell receptor beta chains from one sample, sequenced in a study of post-analysis software for immune sequencing data. TCRdb itself ran the PCR reads through MiXCR, one entry per CDR3 protein. The sample comprises about 540,000 distinct CDR3 sequences, 30% to 40% of which are singletons, and about 6% rests with the top ten. Sequenced material: blood. The origin of the receptors is a girl younger than 18 with multiple sclerosis. Each CDR3 is given with its conserved first and last residue. D genes are given only for firm matches. Clone size is shown for a subset of rows, as once, few, many or a class of expanded clone.

J | V | D | size | CDR3 | DNA
TRBJ2-1 | TRBV20-1 | TRBD2 | . | CSARTSGGAESYNEQFF | TGCAGTGCTCGGACTAGCGGGGGGGCCGAGTCCTACAATGAGCAGTTCTTC
TRBJ2-1 | TRBV28 | . | few | CASSSPRGPSLNEQFF | TGTGCCAGCAGTTCCCCCCGGGGGCCTTCTCTGAATGAGCAGTTCTTC
TRBJ1-2 | TRBV6-5 | . | . | CASSRGIYGYTF | TGTGCCAGCTCGCGGGGGATCTATGGCTACACCTTC
TRBJ1-1 | TRBV7-9 | . | . | CASSLGAINTEAFF | TGTGCCAGCAGCTTAGGAGCGATTAACACTGAAGCTTTCTTT
TRBJ1-1 | TRBV27 | . | . | CASRGPMNTEAFF | TGTGCCAGCCGAGGTCCCATGAACACTGAAGCTTTCTTT
TRBJ2-7 | TRBV20-1 | TRBD2 | few | CSARRLDSGGDEQYF | TGCAGTGCTAGACGACTGGACAGCGGGGGGGACGAGCAGTACTTC
TRBJ2-1 | TRBV29-1 | TRBD1 | few | CSVEGDRGLYNEQFF | TGCAGCGTTGAAGGAGACAGGGGATTATACAATGAGCAGTTCTTC
TRBJ1-1 | TRBV20-1 | TRBD1 | . | CSARSQTRADRGRRRALNTEAFF | TGCAGTGCTAGAAGTCAGACTCGGGCGGACAGGGGTAGGCGGAGGGCATTGAACACTGAAGCTTTCTTT
TRBJ2-2 | TRBV29-1 | . | few | CSADSSNTGELFF | TGCAGCGCCGACAGCTCGAACACCGGGGAGCTGTTTTTT
TRBJ2-1 | TRBV29-1 | . | few | CSVGYGYNEQFF | TGCAGCGTTGGATATGGGTACAATGAGCAGTTCTTC
TRBJ2-3 | TRBV10-3 | TRBD2 | . | CAISPARGGGTQYF | TGTGCCATCAGTCCCGCCCGGGGGGGTGGTACGCAGTATTTT
TRBJ2-3 | TRBV29-1 | . | few | CSVVEADTQYF | TGCAGCGTTGTTGAAGCAGATACGCAGTATTTT
TRBJ2-3 | TRBV3-1 | . | few | CASSLRDPDTQYF | TGTGCCAGCAGCCTCCGGGACCCCGATACGCAGTATTTT
TRBJ2-1 | TRBV7-8 | TRBD2 | few | CATQPAGGYNEQFF | TGTGCCACCCAGCCAGCGGGGGGCTACAATGAGCAGTTCTTC
TRBJ2-7 | TRBV7-2 | TRBD1 | few | CASSSSTGYEQYF | TGTGCCAGCAGCTCCTCGACAGGGTACGAGCAGTACTTC
TRBJ1-6 | TRBV20-1 | TRBD1 | . | CSAGDRNSPLHF | TGCAGTGCGGGGGACAGAAATTCACCCCTCCACTTT
TRBJ2-7 | TRBV6-2/TRBV6-3 | . | few | CASSYSSVGERGDEQYF | TGTGCCAGCAGTTACTCGTCGGTAGGGGAACGGGGTGACGAGCAGTACTTC
TRBJ1-2 | TRBV10-2 | . | . | CASGGGGLDGYTF | TGCGCCAGCGGGGGTGGGGGGCTTGATGGCTACACCTTC
TRBJ2-1 | TRBV28 | . | few | CASSLTQGSSFF | TGTGCCAGCAGTTTGACCCAGGGCTCTTCGTTCTTC
TRBJ2-7 | TRBV28 | . | . | CASSSDKSSYNEQYF | TGTGCCAGCAGTTCGGACAAGAGCTCCTACAATGAGCAGTACTTC
TRBJ1-1 | TRBV2 | . | few | CASSARTGSTLGAEAFF | TGTGCCAGCAGTGCGAGGACGGGATCCACCTTAGGAGCTGAAGCTTTCTTT
TRBJ1-2 | TRBV12-3/TRBV12-4 | TRBD1 | . | CASSSVVGGSGYTF | TGTGCCAGCAGTTCAGTGGTAGGGGGCAGTGGCTACACCTTC
TRBJ2-5 | TRBV20-1 | . | . | CSAYRTEKETQYF | TGCAGTGCTTACCGGACCGAGAAAGAGACCCAGTACTTC
TRBJ2-5 | TRBV14 | TRBD2 | . | CASSQLKLAGVQETQYF | TGTGCCAGCAGCCAACTCAAACTAGCGGGGGTTCAAGAGACCCAGTACTTC
TRBJ2-7 | TRBV5-1 | . | few | CASSQQDGSYEQYF | TGCGCCAGCAGCCAGCAGGACGGTTCCTACGAGCAGTACTTC
TRBJ2-7 | TRBV10-3 | TRBD1 | once | CATVDRDRGSEQYF | TGTGCCACAGTCGACCGGGACAGGGGCTCCGAGCAGTACTTC
TRBJ2-2 | TRBV5-1 | TRBD2 | . | CASSLGLAGVTGELFF | TGCGCCAGCAGCTTGGGCCTAGCGGGGGTCACCGGGGAGCTGTTTTTT
TRBJ2-7 | TRBV3-1 | . | . | CASRGLHYEQYF | TGTGCCAGCCGCGGGCTACATTACGAGCAGTACTTC
TRBJ2-1 | TRBV6-6 | TRBD1 | . | CASRSGQGDNEQFF | TGTGCCAGCAGGTCGGGACAGGGTGACAATGAGCAGTTCTTC
TRBJ2-1 | TRBV7-9 | TRBD1 | . | CASSLALAGGANNEQFF | TGTGCCAGCAGCTTAGCGCTCGCAGGGGGCGCGAACAATGAGCAGTTCTTC
TRBJ2-1 | TRBV28 | . | few | CASSLGGQGDEQFF | TGTGCCAGCAGTCTAGGTGGCCAGGGCGATGAGCAGTTCTTC
TRBJ2-1 | TRBV5-1 | . | . | CASIVNPSSYNEQFF | TGCGCCAGCATAGTCAACCCGAGCTCCTACAATGAGCAGTTCTTC
TRBJ2-1 | TRBV15 | TRBD1 | many | CATSRGGDREYNEQFF | TGTGCCACCAGCAGAGGCGGGGACAGGGAGTACAATGAGCAGTTCTTC
TRBJ1-1 | TRBV6-5 | . | . | CASSYSANTEAFF | TGTGCCAGCAGTTACTCCGCAAACACTGAAGCTTTCTTT
TRBJ1-2 | TRBV27 | . | . | CASSLYSRNYGYTF | TGTGCCAGCAGTTTATACAGTCGAAACTATGGCTACACCTTC
TRBJ2-1 | TRBV29-1 | . | few | CSVEVGGEQFF | TGCAGCGTTGAAGTTGGCGGTGAGCAGTTCTTC
TRBJ2-3 | TRBV20-1 | . | . | CTGGGADTQYF | TGCACCGGAGGGGGTGCAGATACGCAGTATTTT
TRBJ2-3 | TRBV24-1 | TRBD2 | . | CATSDLLAGGPDTQYF | TGTGCCACCAGTGATTTGTTAGCGGGGGGGCCGGATACGCAGTATTTT
TRBJ2-1 | TRBV9 | . | . | CASSPDYSDYNEQFF | TGTGCCAGCAGTCCAGACTACTCCGACTACAATGAGCAGTTCTTC
TRBJ2-5 | TRBV20-1 | TRBD2 | many | CSAGWLAGGLETQYF | TGCAGTGCCGGGTGGTTAGCGGGGGGGCTGGAGACCCAGTACTTC
TRBJ2-1 | TRBV5-1 | . | few | CASSIFSRGSSYNEQFF | TGCGCCAGCAGCATATTTAGCAGAGGATCCTCCTACAATGAGCAGTTCTTC
TRBJ1-5 | TRBV28 | TRBD1 | few | CASSTTGTGLRQPQHF | TGTGCCAGCAGTACGACCGGGACAGGGTTGCGGCAGCCCCAGCATTTT
TRBJ2-3 | TRBV7-9 | . | . | CASSFWTKGTDTQYF | TGTGCCAGCAGCTTCTGGACAAAGGGGACAGATACGCAGTATTTT
TRBJ2-5 | TRBV24-1 | TRBD1 | . | CATSRQGFGDETQYF | TGTGCCACCAGTCGACAGGGTTTTGGTGACGAGACCCAGTACTTC
TRBJ2-5 | TRBV4-1 | . | . | CASSPLAVETQYF | TGCGCCAGCAGCCCGCTTGCGGTAGAGACCCAGTACTTC
TRBJ1-1 | TRBV5-1 | . | few | CASSQAPPGELRNTEAFF | TGCGCCAGCAGCCAAGCTCCTCCAGGGGAGTTGAGGAACACTGAAGCTTTCTTT
TRBJ2-5 | TRBV15 | . | . | CATSRSSFETQYF | TGTGCCACCAGCAGGTCTAGTTTCGAGACCCAGTACTTC
TRBJ2-4 | TRBV12-3/TRBV12-4 | . | . | CASSLPRGAAKNIQYF | TGTGCCAGCAGTCTCCCCCGGGGGGCAGCCAAAAACATTCAGTACTTC
TRBJ2-1 | TRBV20-1 | TRBD2 | . | CSAVAGGQDEQFF | TGCAGTGCCGTAGCGGGGGGGCAAGATGAGCAGTTCTTC
TRBJ2-3 | TRBV20-1 | . | few | CSARGSGRDTQYF | TGCAGTGCTAGGGGCAGTGGGAGGGATACGCAGTATTTT
TRBJ1-5 | TRBV5-4 | . | . | CASSLDGNNQPQHF | TGTGCCAGCAGCTTGGACGGGAATAATCAGCCCCAGCATTTT
TRBJ2-3 | TRBV20-1 | TRBD2 | . | CSARKRGAEGDTQYF | TGCAGTGCTAGGAAGCGGGGGGCCGAGGGGGATACGCAGTATTTT
TRBJ2-7 | TRBV18 | . | few | CASSTSYEQYF | TGTGCCAGCTCAACTTCCTACGAGCAGTACTTC